The clone carrying this T cell receptor beta chain came up many times. As yet, its antigen is unknown. By quantitative 5'-RACE with molecular barcodes, the TCR beta libraries were made. TCRdb re-analysed the 5' RACE reads in MiXCR, keeping a single row per CDR3 protein. The sample yields 45,000 to 60,000 distinct CDR3 sequences, 6.5% to 9% seen once. The data derive from a study of CD8 T cells in ankylosing spondylitis. Whole-study findings and limits: A CD8+ phenotype characterized the disease-linked clones, which were relatively rare in peripheral blood.

This CDR3 contains 14 residues. Per the germline V gene, CDR1 is DFQATT and CDR2 is SNEGSKA (reference sequence). Losses at the gene ends were 6 bases for V and 4 bases for J; bases not matched to a gene: 8. The chain recombines TRBV20-1 with TRBJ2-1; TRBD2 aligns across 8 bases. This receptor was taken from a female donor with ankylosing spondylitis or in good health (not recorded which). Input material: blood, either unsorted or a sorted T cell fraction (not recorded which). The CDR3 loop reads CSARGLAMYNEQFF. The CDR3 nucleotides are TGCAGTGCCCGAGGACTAGCAATGTACAATGAGCAGTTCTTC.